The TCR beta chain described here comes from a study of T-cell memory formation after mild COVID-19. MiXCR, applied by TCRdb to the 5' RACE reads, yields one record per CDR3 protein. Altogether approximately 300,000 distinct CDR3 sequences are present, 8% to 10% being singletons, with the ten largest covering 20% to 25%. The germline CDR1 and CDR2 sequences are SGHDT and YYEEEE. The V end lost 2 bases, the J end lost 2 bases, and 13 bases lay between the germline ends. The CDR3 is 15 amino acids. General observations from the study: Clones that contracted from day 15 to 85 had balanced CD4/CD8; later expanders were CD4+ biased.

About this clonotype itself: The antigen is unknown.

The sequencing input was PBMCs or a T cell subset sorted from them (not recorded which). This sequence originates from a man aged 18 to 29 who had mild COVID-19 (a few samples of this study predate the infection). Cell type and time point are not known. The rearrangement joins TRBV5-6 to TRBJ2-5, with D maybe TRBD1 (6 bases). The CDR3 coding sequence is TGTGCCAGCAGCTTAGGGGCAGGGGAACAAGAGACCCAGTACTTC. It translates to CASSLGAGEQETQYF.